This entry describes one T cell receptor beta chain. Its cognate antigen is unknown. The data are from a study of T cell responses to AZD1222 COVID-19 vaccine. Whole-study findings and limits: There were mostly white British donors and more females than males, and clonal diversity was possibly underestimated. Scientists sampled the repertoires only once the peak T cell response had passed.

Trimming shortened V by 0 bases and J by 3 bases, and 9 bases separated the two germline ends. Germline V gives CDR1 MNHNS, CDR2 SASEGT. This CDR3 contains 14 residues. Profiled with immunoSEQ multiplex PCR; TCRdb holds only in-frame clones, not every one. The repertoire holds about 150,000 clones, with around 90% as singletons. Sequences were derived from peripheral blood, sampled 28 days after the second AZD1222 dose. This TCR was sampled from an adult who received the AZD1222 COVID-19 vaccine. This sequence joins TRBV6-1 and TRBJ2-7; possible D gene TRBD2, 6 bases. The CDR3 nucleotides are TGTGCCAGCAGTGAAGCAGGAGGGGACTACGAGCAGTACTTC. It specifies CASSEAGGDYEQYF.